Detailed here is one TCR beta chain. The clone's antigen remains unknown. Base-call qualities are not available, and no considerably larger clone is one nucleotide away. These data originate in a study of OX40 agonist ivuxolimab in advanced cancers. Study-level background: Ivuxolimab was a fully human IgG2 agonistic monoclonal antibody targeting the costimulatory receptor OX40 (CD134). Intravenous ivuxolimab was administered to patients every 2 weeks at six dose levels: 0.01, 0.1, 0.3, 1.5, 3 and 10 mg/kg. Of the approximately 54 patients in dose escalation, about 20 had hepatocellular carcinoma, roughly 15 had melanoma, 9 had renal cell carcinoma and 9 had head and neck cancer. In the dose-escalation cohort, roughly 80% of patients were male, and the mean age was about 55 years, with a range of about 20 to 79. Prior anti-PD-1, anti-PD-L1 or anti-CTLA-4 therapy was permitted, and checkpoint inhibitors had been received by more than 35% of dose-escalation patients. Three dose-escalation patients achieved partial responses, one with hepatocellular carcinoma and two with cutaneous melanoma. Peripheral TCRbeta sequencing was intended to test whether TCR sequence diversity was altered and clonal T-cell expansion was caused by ivuxolimab. The paper reports the monotherapy dose-escalation portion (N ≈ 50 patients) of the phase I ivuxolimab trial. Here is what the overall study found, with its caveats: The antigen specificity of the clonally expanded peripheral T cells was not determined. On average, CD8+ T cells showed more expanded clones than CD4+ T cells after ivuxolimab. Low levels of normalized T-cell clonal expansion were also seen in some patients who did not respond. In the 0.1-3.0 mg/kg groups, partial responders had among the lowest normalized peripheral clonal expansion, particularly in CD8+ T cells. Clonal expansion of both CD4+ and CD8+ blood T cells was observed from baseline to week 6 at doses 0.1 to 3.0 mg/kg.

Genomic DNA was isolated from the sorted cells so that the TCRbeta CDR3 region could be sequenced. The immunoSEQ Assay was used to sequence the TCRbeta CDR3 regions. TCRdb took this table from immuneACCESS and kept in-frame rearrangements with V and J called. Such tables lack part of the clones; where checked against another copy, unresolved V genes explain under half of the gap, and the rest is unexplained. Recorded for this sample are around 62,000 clones; approximately 80% of them occurred a single time. The top ten constitute 1.5% to 2% of the sample. The trial excluded patients who had a history of autoimmune disease or who were on systemic immunosuppression. Peripheral blood for TCR sequencing was drawn from every dose cohort at baseline, at cycle 4 day 1 and at cycle 7 day 1. Samples came from an open-label, multicenter, first-in-human phase I dose-escalation trial of ivuxolimab. Adults with locally advanced or metastatic head and neck squamous cell, hepatocellular, melanoma or renal cell carcinoma were enrolled in the trial. CD4+ and CD8+ T cells were sorted separately from peripheral blood before TCR sequencing.

Per the germline V gene, SGHTA is the CDR1 and FQGNSA is the CDR2. From cysteine to phenylalanine, the CDR3 is 13 amino acids long. Kept here is only the CDR3 DNA, which spans 39 bases and is read in frame from base 1. V is clipped by 5 bases and J by 7 bases, and the sequence between their germline boundaries is 12 bases long. The receptor chain draws on TRBV7-2 and TRBJ1-5; TRBD1 is a possible D gene, resting on 6 matching bases. The clonotype was recovered from an adult with an advanced solid tumor such as melanoma, head and neck, liver or kidney cancer. This material consisted of CD4+ or CD8+ T cells sorted from blood, taken in a trial of the OX40 agonist ivuxolimab. Here is the DNA: TGTGCCAGCAGCGTGAGGGGGGAACAGCCCCAGCATTTT. Its protein product is CASSVRGEQPQHF.